One and the same sample provided the 29 T cell receptor beta chains below, sequenced in a study of blood T cell repertoires in COVID-19. Repertoires were generated with immunoSEQ multiplex PCR, while TCRdb's copy carries only in-frame clones and drops some. The table has about 120,000 clones, roughly 79% seen once. The sample comprised peripheral blood. The receptors were sampled from a human donor in a cohort sampled during active COVID-19.

Only one count was recorded for this clone. The rearrangement joins TRBV7-9 to TRBJ1-2, with a weak D call TRBD1 (5 bases). Germline V lookup: CDR1 SEHNR, CDR2 FQNEAQ (reference sequence). The CDR3 runs 17 residues. V lost 4 bases and J 0 bases, leaving 18 bases between the germline ends. CDR3 sequence: CASSSSAGLGANYGYTF. The CDR3 DNA reads as TGTGCCAGCAGCTCAAGCGCGGGGTTGGGGGCTAACTATGGCTACACCTTC.

The chain employs TRBV2 and TRBJ1-6; 10 positions agree with TRBD1. This CDR3 contains 16 residues. CDR1 and CDR2 from the germline V gene are SNHLY and FYNNEI. Germline trimming cut 1 base from V and 4 bases from J; bases unmatched to any gene: 1. This CDR3 is CASSEGTGGYNSPLHF. As DNA, the CDR3 is TGTGCCAGCAGTGAAGGGACAGGGGGGTATAATTCACCCCTCCACTTT.

This clone occurred once. The chain couples TRBV11-2 to TRBJ1-2; no definite D call. CDR1 and CDR2 from the germline V gene are SGHAT and FQNNGV. Trimming removed 4 bases from V and 8 bases from J, with 11 bases in between. This CDR3 has 12 amino acids. CDR3: CASSSGLVGYTF. In DNA, the CDR3 is TGTGCCAGCAGCTCCGGACTTGTGGGCTACACCTTC.

The rearrangement links TRBV19 to TRBJ1-5; no definite D call. The germline V and J ends were trimmed by 6 bases and 5 bases, with 14 bases remaining between them. The germline V gene encodes CDR1 LNHDA and CDR2 SQIVND (reference sequence). The CDR3 totals 14 residues. This CDR3 reads CASRLGLFYQPQHF. CDR3 DNA sequence: TGTGCCAGTAGACTAGGACTTTTCTATCAGCCCCAGCATTTT.

This clone was observed a few times. This chain links TRBV27 with TRBJ1-1, with 8 positions matching TRBD1. V lost 7 bases, J lost 4 bases, and 8 bases stayed unmatched. The CDR3 has 14 residues. Germline CDR1 MNHEY, CDR2 SMNVEV (reference sequence). The DNA of the CDR3 is TGTGCCAGCAATCATCCAGGGGGCACCACTGAAGCTTTCTTT. It is translated as CASNHPGGTTEAFF.

This clone showed up just a few times. The chain combines TRBV9 with TRBJ1-5; TRBD1 matches 8 bases. The CDR3 is 16 residues long. Germline loops: CDR1 SGDLS, CDR2 YYNGEE. The trim removed 0 bases at V and 7 bases at J, leaving 9 bases unmatched. The CDR3 coding sequence is TGTGCCAGCAGCGTAGGAGACAGGGGCCTTGGGCAGCCCCAGCATTTT. It encodes CASSVGDRGLGQPQHF.

Turning to this clone: It is unclear where the CDR3 begins or ends on the DNA, so no DNA is shown, and the CDR3 is as TCRdb lists it. This rearrangement joins TRBV7-9 to TRBJ2-7; the table's D gene call, TRBD1, was not cross checked with the DNA. Both ends counted, the CDR3 spans 14 residues. Germline CDR1 and CDR2: SEHNR and FQNEAQ (reference sequence). CDR3 sequence: CASSFGQGAIVEYF.

This chain's CDR3 is CASRQGARSYEQYF. DNA for the CDR3: TGTGCCAGCAGACAGGGGGCCCGTTCCTACGAGCAGTACTTC. The chain has TRBV6-5 and TRBJ2-7; 9 bases are shared with TRBD1. CDR3 length: 14 amino acids. V lost 6 bases and J lost 1; bases outside the gene matches: 4. CDR1 is MNHEY, CDR2 SVGAGI, per germline.

This clone was counted a few times. The chain couples TRBV7-8 to TRBJ2-7; D perhaps matches TRBD1 (6 bases). Germline CDR1 reads SGHVS; CDR2 reads FQNEAQ. V was cut by 3 bases and J by 3 bases, with 12 bases left in between. The CDR3 loop spans 14 amino acids. CDR3 sequence: CASSLVSQGYEQYF. The DNA of the CDR3 is TGTGCCAGCAGCTTGGTCTCACAGGGCTACGAGCAGTACTTC.

The V call is TRBV6-1, the J call TRBJ1-1; 9 bases are shared with TRBD1. Germline lookup yields CDR1 MNHNS and CDR2 SASEGT. V lost 3 bases to trimming and J lost 9 bases; unmatched junction nucleotides: 5. This CDR3 spans 13 amino acids. CDR3 nucleotide sequence: TGTGCCAGCAGTGACCTGACAGGGGGAAAAGCTTTCTTT. Amino acids: CASSDLTGGKAFF.

The chain has TRBV28 and TRBJ2-1; TRBD1 agrees at 9 bases. The CDR3 is 15 amino acids. The germline V gene encodes CDR1 MDHEN and CDR2 SYDVKM. V gave up 5 bases and J gave up 4 bases; unmatched junction bases: 6. CDR3 residues: CASSRSGQGYNEQFF. CDR3 nucleotide sequence: TGTGCCAGCAGTCGCTCCGGACAGGGGTACAATGAGCAGTTCTTC. The entire variable domain, with the rest obtained from reference TRBV28 and TRBJ2-1, is as follows: DVKVTQSSRYLVKRTGEKVFLECVQDMDHENMFWYRQDPGLGLRLIYFSYDVKMKEKGDIPEGYSVSREKKERFSLILESASTNQTSMYLCASSRSGQGYNEQFFGPGTRLTVL.

The CDR3 sequence: CASSFYYLRETQYF. DNA of the CDR3: TGTGCCAGCAGCTTTTACTACCTCAGAGAGACCCAGTACTTC. J is TRBJ2-5 and V is TRBV5-4; no definite D call. CDR3 length: 14 amino acids. Trimming pared 2 bases from V and 4 bases from J, leaving 12 bases between. Germline-derived CDR1 and CDR2 are SGHNT and YYREEE (reference sequence).

This clone came up once. V and J are TRBV5-1 and TRBJ2-1, with D maybe TRBD2 (6 bases). Germline CDR1 is SGHRS and CDR2 is YFSETQ. V gave up 3 bases and J gave up 9 bases, with 37 bases separating them. The CDR3 loop spans 21 amino acids. The CDR3 protein is CASSSPLRTGASYGRWGEQFF. DNA for the CDR3: TGCGCCAGCAGCTCCCCATTAAGGACCGGGGCGTCCTACGGGAGATGGGGTGAGCAGTTCTTC.

The chain uses TRBV2 and TRBJ2-3, with 9 bases lining up with TRBD2. Germline lookup yields CDR1 SNHLY and CDR2 FYNNEI. The CDR3 has 16 amino acids. V was clipped by 2 bases and J by 2 bases; unmatched bases: 5. CDR3 protein: CASSESSGAFTDTQYF. In nucleotides, the CDR3 is TGTGCCAGCAGTGAATCTAGCGGGGCCTTCACAGATACGCAGTATTTT.

The chain employs TRBV6-6 and TRBJ1-5; 8 nucleotides align to TRBD1. This CDR3 region has 15 residues. CDR1 is MNHNY, CDR2 SVGAGI, per germline (reference sequence). The V gene end was trimmed by 8 bases and the J gene end by 2 bases; junction bases not matched to a gene: 8. The CDR3 spells CASDADRAGNQPQHF. The CDR3 region has the DNA TGTGCCAGCGACGCGGACAGGGCTGGCAATCAGCCCCAGCATTTT.

The chain employs TRBV4-2 and TRBJ2-1; D remains ambiguous. V was trimmed by 0 bases and J by 0 bases, leaving 24 bases between them. Germline loops: CDR1 LGHNA, CDR2 YNFKEQ. This CDR3 is built from 21 residues. In nucleotides, the CDR3 is TGTGCCAGCAGCCAAGATTTGCCTAGACCAGTTCGAACCAGCTCCTACAATGAGCAGTTCTTC. The encoded protein is CASSQDLPRPVRTSSYNEQFF.

The V call is TRBV6-5, the J call TRBJ2-7; the match to TRBD2 covers 9 bases. J was trimmed by 4 bases and V by 0 bases; bases with no gene match: 4. The germline gives CDR1 MNHEY, CDR2 SVGAGI. This CDR3 is built from 15 residues. The CDR3 region has the DNA TGTGCCAGCAGTTACTCGACCAGCGGGGGGTACGAGCAGTACTTC. Translating gives CASSYSTSGGYEQYF.

V and J are TRBV12-3 or TRBV12-4 and TRBJ2-7; 8 positions agree with TRBD1. CDR3 length: 12 amino acids. V lost 5 bases to trimming and J lost 4 bases; unmatched junction nucleotides: 1. For the CDR3, the DNA is TGTGCCAGCAGTCGGACAGGGTACGAGCAGTACTTC. It translates to CASSRTGYEQYF.

This sequence joins TRBV9 and TRBJ2-1, with 8 bases that match TRBD2. CDR1 and CDR2 (germline): SGDLS, YYNGEE. The V gene end was trimmed by 0 bases and the J gene end by 10 bases; junction bases not matched to a gene: 12. This CDR3 is built from 16 residues. The CDR3 bases are TGTGCCAGCAGCGTAGCCGGCCGGGGGGGGCCACGGGAGCAGTTCTTC. Translating gives CASSVAGRGGPREQFF.

V gene TRBV7-6 combines with J gene TRBJ2-3; no clear D. CDR1 is SGHVS, CDR2 FNYEAQ, per germline. The CDR3 has 14 residues. V shed 5 bases and J shed 1 base, with 10 bases lying between them. CDR3 DNA sequence: TGTGCCAGCAGCCCTCTAGAGCGCACAGATACGCAGTATTTT. It is translated as CASSPLERTDTQYF.

The CDR3 bases are TGTGCCAGTACCGTCATGACAGCATCCAATCAGCCCCAGCATTTT. This gives the protein CASTVMTASNQPQHF. The V call is TRBV19, the J call TRBJ1-5; possible D gene TRBD1, 5 bases. Germline CDR1 LNHDA, CDR2 SQIVND (reference sequence). The CDR3 runs to 15 residues. V shed 7 bases and J shed 3 bases, with 16 bases lying between them. The whole variable domain, remainder taken from reference TRBV19 and TRBJ1-5, is DGGITQSPKYLFRKEGQNVTLSCEQNLNHDAMYWYRQDPGQGLRLIYYSQIVNDFQKGDIAEGYSVSREKKESFPLTVTSAQKNPTAFYLCASTVMTASNQPQHFGDGTRLSIL.

The rearrangement uses TRBV2 and TRBJ2-2; 8 positions agree with TRBD1. V was pared by 6 bases and J by 4 bases, with 7 bases of the junction left unmatched. Per germline, CDR1 SNHLY and CDR2 FYNNEI. The CDR3 is made up of 15 amino acids. The CDR3 loop is CASRLQGGSTGELFF. CDR3 nucleotides: TGTGCCAGCAGGCTACAGGGGGGCAGCACCGGGGAGCTGTTTTTT.

The chain has TRBV6-5 and TRBJ1-2, with D tentatively TRBD1 (5 bases). The CDR3 is 15 residues long. V lost 0 bases to trimming and J lost 4 bases, with 12 bases between them. The germline V gene encodes CDR1 MNHEY and CDR2 SVGAGI. The CDR3 region is CASSYSWQGIYGYTF. The CDR3 bases are TGTGCCAGCAGTTACTCGTGGCAGGGAATCTATGGCTACACCTTC.

The chain links TRBV27 to TRBJ1-5; 8 bases line up with TRBD1. This CDR3 comprises 13 residues. The V gene's germline CDR1 is MNHEY and CDR2 SMNVEV (reference sequence). Germline trimming cut 5 bases from V and 15 bases from J; bases unmatched to any gene: 12. CDR3 sequence: CASSIPDRVVLHF. DNA of the CDR3: TGTGCCAGCAGTATCCCGGACAGGGTCGTATTGCATTTT.

Regarding this clone: Other DNA variants within this sample encode the same CDR3. V usage is TRBV6-5 and J usage is TRBJ1-1; 7 bases align to TRBD1. Germline V lookup: CDR1 MNHEY, CDR2 SVGAGI. J gave up 1 base and V 6 bases, and 2 bases lay outside the gene matches. The CDR3 totals 13 residues. The CDR3: CASRRQGNTEAFF. The CDR3 DNA sequence: TGTGCCAGCAGGAGACAGGGGAACACTGAAGCTTTCTTT.

The chain recombines TRBV6-2 or TRBV6-3 with TRBJ1-2, with D uncertain. Trimming removed 6 bases from V and 10 bases from J, with 18 bases in between. The CDR3 contains 13 residues. The germline V gene encodes CDR1 MNHEY and CDR2 SVGEGT. In DNA form, the CDR3 reads TGTGCCAGCAGCAAAACACGGGAGAATGCCTACACCTTC. Translating it yields CASSKTRENAYTF.

This rearrangement joins TRBV30 to TRBJ1-1, with D unresolved. This CDR3 has 13 amino acids. Per the germline V gene, CDR1 is GTSNPN and CDR2 is SVGIG (reference sequence). Trimming cost V 4 bases and J 0 bases, with 9 bases left between them. CDR3 sequence (DNA): TGTGCCTGGACCAAGAGCATGAACACTGAAGCTTTCTTT. Encoded protein: CAWTKSMNTEAFF.

This chain uses TRBV5-8 with TRBJ2-3; TRBD2 agrees at 12 bases. The germline V gene encodes CDR1 SGHTS and CDR2 YDEGEE. V lost 4 bases and J lost 3; bases outside the gene matches: 9. The CDR3 is 17 amino acids. For the CDR3, the DNA is TGTGCCAGCAGCCCTCGCCGAACTAGCGGGAGGACAGATACGCAGTATTTT. Its protein product is CASSPRRTSGRTDTQYF.

The rearrangement uses TRBV7-2 and TRBJ1-5; D is possibly TRBD1 (5 bases). V dropped 1 base and J dropped 7 bases, with 8 bases sitting between them. CDR1 and CDR2 from the germline V gene are SGHTA and FQGNSA. This CDR3 spans 13 amino acids. CDR3 sequence (DNA): TGTGCCAGCAGCTTAGACAGGTTCCAGCCCCAGCATTTT. Encoded protein: CASSLDRFQPQHF.